This TCR beta chain was recorded in a study of immune heterogeneity within non-small cell lung tumors. Whole-study results and caveats: Local tumor mutational burden correlated moderately but significantly with local T-cell clonality (R around 0.36). Between individual patients, the high-frequency T-cell receptor beta clonotypes largely differed. While identical dominant CDR3 beta clonotypes recurred across tumor sites within a patient, high-frequency clones unique to individual sites also appeared.

At around 600 ng per sample, bulk tumor genomic DNA provided the template. Surgery yielded several widely spaced biopsies per primary tumor. Each patient presented with untreated, newly diagnosed non-small cell lung cancer and received curative surgery. It was a multiplex PCR that amplified TCR beta CDR3, with 32 V and 13 J primers. TCRdb processed the multiplex PCR reads anew with MiXCR; each CDR3 protein has one entry. The table has 9,000 to 13,000 distinct CDR3 sequences, more than 25% seen once. Trimming removed 6 bases at V and 7 bases at J, with 9 bases between. The CDR3 totals 11 residues. Germline lookup yields CDR1 DFQATT and CDR2 SNEGSKA (reference sequence). This clonotype was seen a handful of times. The target antigen is unknown.

This clonotype was sampled from a woman aged 45 to 65 with non-small cell lung cancer. The material sequenced was lung tumor tissue. The V call is TRBV20-1, the J call TRBJ1-4; possibly TRBD1 for D (6 bases). The CDR3 sequence: CSAVQGEKLFF. The CDR3, as DNA: TGCAGTGCAGTACAGGGTGAAAAACTGTTTTTT.